The T cell receptor (beta chain) under discussion was sequenced for a study of T cell repertoires in cytomegalovirus infection. General study points: The ex vivo response was dominated by HLA-C-restricted CMV-specific TCR beta clonotypes.

J lost 4 bases, V lost 1 base, and 2 bases had no gene match. The CDR3 runs to 15 residues. Per germline, CDR1 LNHDA and CDR2 SQIVND (reference sequence). TCRdb used MiXCR to reprocess the reads, holding one entry per CDR3 protein. The table has about half a million distinct CDR3 sequences, roughly a third seen once. This clonotype was counted a few times. Its antigen is undetermined. The receptor's source is a human donor in good health (CMV status not recorded). Some clones in this sample may be carry-over from other donors' samples. The genes are TRBV19 and TRBJ1-1; TRBD1 agrees at 11 bases. This specimen consisted of cultured PBMCs, obtained from culture after CMV antigen stimulation. The CDR3 loop is CASSIVGTGGTEAFF. Here the CDR3 DNA reads TGTGCCAGTAGTATAGTCGGGACAGGGGGCACTGAAGCTTTCTTT.